Here is one T cell receptor beta chain with its context. Antigen specificity is unknown. This entry belongs to a study of T cells expressing NK-cell markers. Study-level background: From sorted CD3+CD56+NKG2C+, CD3+CD56+NKG2C- and CD3+CD56-NKG2C+ T cells came the TCR beta repertoires. HCMV seropositivity marked most of the eight sequenced donors; one was seronegative. Study-level results: These clonotypes also led the CD3+CD56-NKG2C+ fraction in a few donors.

Libraries used 5'RACE template switching adding universal primer site and UMIs. From the 5' RACE reads, TCRdb lists one entry per CDR3 protein and no DNA. There are about 400,000 distinct CDR3 sequences in the sample, with roughly a tenth held by the top ten. The CDR3 length is 18 residues. Per germline, CDR1 MNHEY and CDR2 SVGEGT. This chain uses TRBV6-2 or TRBV6-3 with TRBJ2-7; TCRdb proposes TRBD2, but this gene call is untestable without DNA. The source of this sequence is a woman in her forties or fifties in good health. Sequencing was carried out using blood T cells: a sorted CD56 or NKG2C T cell subset, CD4+ or CD8+ T cells, or bulk PBMC T cells (not recorded which). CDR3 sequence: CASSSLPGLAGGIYEQYF.